This TCR beta chain was observed in a study of blood T cell repertoires in COVID-19. On the study more broadly: PBMCs, B-cell-depleted T cells, or T cells provided the cDNA or gDNA that made up the material.

This study enrolled people aged roughly 18 to 90 from about 26 US geographic areas. Cohorts were determined from participant-reported clinical history. Germline V CDR1 and CDR2: SGHTA, FQGTGA. The CDR3 runs to 15 residues. With 5 bases removed from V and 1 base from J, the gap between germline ends came to 13 bases. As processed by the authors: Reference gene primer amplification yielded estimated nucleated cell counts. Sequenced by immunoSEQ multiplex PCR; TCRdb stores in-frame clones only, minus some. The V and J calls and clone size come from that table; D and trimming were worked out from the DNA. The sample has 310,000 or so clones; around nine tenths are singletons.

The V gene is TRBV7-3, the J gene TRBJ2-3, with D maybe TRBD2 (6 bases). This TCR was recovered from a woman in her twenties or thirties who had recovered from COVID-19. The sample comprised PBMCs or T cells enriched from blood (not recorded which). CDR3 sequence: CASSPIGGRTDTQYF. CDR3 nucleotide sequence: TGTGCCAGCAGCCCCATAGGAGGGCGCACAGATACGCAGTATTTT.